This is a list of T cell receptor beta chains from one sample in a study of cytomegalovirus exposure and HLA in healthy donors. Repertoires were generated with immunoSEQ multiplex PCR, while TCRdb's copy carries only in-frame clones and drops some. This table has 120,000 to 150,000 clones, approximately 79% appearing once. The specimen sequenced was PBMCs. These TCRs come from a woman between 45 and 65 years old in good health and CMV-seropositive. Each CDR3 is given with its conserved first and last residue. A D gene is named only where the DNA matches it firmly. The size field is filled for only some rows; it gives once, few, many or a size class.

DNA: TGTGCCAGCAGTACCGACAGGGGGAGCGAGCAGTACTTC
CDR3: CASSTDRGSEQYF
size: NA
V: TRBV6-5
J: TRBJ2-7
D: TRBD1

DNA: TGTGCCAGCAGTTGGCAGGCTAACACCGGGGAGCTGTTTTTT
CDR3: CASSWQANTGELFF
size: NA
V: TRBV27
J: TRBJ2-2
D: NA

DNA: TGTGCCAGTAGCCCTCCGGACAGGTATGGCTACACCTTC
CDR3: CASSPPDRYGYTF
size: NA
V: TRBV19
J: TRBJ1-2
D: TRBD1

DNA: TGTGCCAGCAGCGGGCTAGCGGGGGGACGGGATGAGCAGTTCTTC
CDR3: CASSGLAGGRDEQFF
size: NA
V: TRBV14
J: TRBJ2-1
D: TRBD2

DNA: TGTGCCAGCAGTTACCCCCCGGGGGGGCCCATGTACGAGCAGTACTTC
CDR3: CASSYPPGGPMYEQYF
size: NA
V: TRBV6-6
J: TRBJ2-7
D: TRBD2

DNA: TGCGCCAGCGATCAGGGTACACCGACGGATGAGCAGTTCTTC
CDR3: CASDQGTPTDEQFF
size: NA
V: TRBV5-1
J: TRBJ2-1
D: NA

DNA: TGCGCCAGCAGCTTGGATGGGAGGGGGGCCAACGTCCTGACTTTC
CDR3: CASSLDGRGANVLTF
size: NA
V: TRBV5-1
J: TRBJ2-6
D: NA

DNA: TGTGCCAGCAGTTACGGGAGAACCTATTCACCCCTCCACTTT
CDR3: CASSYGRTYSPLHF
size: NA
V: TRBV6-5
J: TRBJ1-6
D: NA

DNA: TGCGCCAGCAGCTTGGGGGTAGCGGGTTCGACGACCGGGGAGCTGTTTTTT
CDR3: CASSLGVAGSTTGELFF
size: once
V: TRBV5-1
J: TRBJ2-2
D: TRBD2

DNA: TGTGCCAGCAGCTTAGATCAGGGGGACGAGCAGTACTTC
CDR3: CASSLDQGDEQYF
size: NA
V: TRBV11-2
J: TRBJ2-7
D: TRBD1

DNA: TGCAGCGTTGGCGGGAGCTCCTACAATGAGCAGTTCTTC
CDR3: CSVGGSSYNEQFF
size: NA
V: TRBV29-1
J: TRBJ2-1
D: TRBD2

DNA: TGCGCCAGCAGCGAGGAGGTAGGCTATGGCTACACCTTC
CDR3: CASSEEVGYGYTF
size: NA
V: TRBV5-1
J: TRBJ1-2
D: NA

DNA: TGTGCCAGCAGCCAAGAAGACAGGGTGTATCAGCCCCAGCATTTT
CDR3: CASSQEDRVYQPQHF
size: NA
V: TRBV4-2
J: TRBJ1-5
D: TRBD1

DNA: TGTGCCAGCAGTGAAGGGGAACAGGGGAGGCAGCCCCAGCATTTT
CDR3: CASSEGEQGRQPQHF
size: NA
V: TRBV2
J: TRBJ1-5
D: TRBD1

DNA: TGCGCCAGCAGCTTAGGGGGGGCGCGGGGGGCGGAAAATGAGCAGTTCTTC
CDR3: CASSLGGARGAENEQFF
size: NA
V: TRBV5-1
J: TRBJ2-1
D: TRBD2

DNA: TGTGCCAGCAGCGTGATCCAGGGGTCTGGCTACACCTTC
CDR3: CASSVIQGSGYTF
size: NA
V: TRBV7-2
J: TRBJ1-2
D: NA

DNA: TGTGCCAGCAGCCAGAGACAGGGGAATTCACCCCTCCACTTT
CDR3: CASSQRQGNSPLHF
size: NA
V: TRBV5-8
J: TRBJ1-6
D: TRBD1

DNA: TGTGCCAGCAGCGTAGGCCTACAGGGTATCGGGGAGCTGTTTTTT
CDR3: CASSVGLQGIGELFF
size: NA
V: TRBV9
J: TRBJ2-2
D: NA

DNA: TGCAGCGTTGGCGTCGGGGCCAACGTCCTGACTTTC
CDR3: CSVGVGANVLTF
size: NA
V: TRBV29-1
J: TRBJ2-6
D: NA

DNA: TGCGCCAGCAGCTTGGGGCCAGGGGACACCCCAAATACTGAAGCTTTCTTT
CDR3: CASSLGPGDTPNTEAFF
size: NA
V: TRBV5-1
J: TRBJ1-1
D: NA

DNA: TGTGCCAGCAGCGAGGGGACACCCCTCCACGAGCAGTACTTC
CDR3: CASSEGTPLHEQYF
size: NA
V: TRBV9
J: TRBJ2-7
D: NA

DNA: TGTGCTAGCAGCTTAGGGCAGGGGCTGGACACCGGGGAGCTGTTTTTT
CDR3: CASSLGQGLDTGELFF
size: NA
V: TRBV7-7
J: TRBJ2-2
D: NA

DNA: TGTGCTAGTGGTTTGGGTTCTCCCTACGAGCAGTACTTC
CDR3: CASGLGSPYEQYF
size: few
V: TRBV12-5
J: TRBJ2-7
D: NA

DNA: TGTGCCAGCAGCTTGGGTCCAGGGCTAGGCGAGCAGTACTTC
CDR3: CASSLGPGLGEQYF
size: NA
V: TRBV5-6
J: TRBJ2-7
D: NA

DNA: TGTGCCAGCAGCTTAGGCTACAGGGGGATTGGCAATGAGCAGTTCTTC
CDR3: CASSLGYRGIGNEQFF
size: once
V: TRBV7-9
J: TRBJ2-1
D: TRBD1

DNA: TGTGCCAGCTCTAGACAGGGATTCGGCAATCAGCCCCAGCATTTT
CDR3: CASSRQGFGNQPQHF
size: NA
V: TRBV7-8
J: TRBJ1-5
D: TRBD1

DNA: TGTGCCAGCAGCTTAACGCCGGGTCCCCATGAGCAGTTCTTC
CDR3: CASSLTPGPHEQFF
size: few
V: TRBV7-3
J: TRBJ2-1
D: NA

DNA: TGTGCCAGCAGCTTAGGGTCAGGCGAGCAGTACTTC
CDR3: CASSLGSGEQYF
size: NA
V: TRBV11-2
J: TRBJ2-7
D: NA

DNA: TGTGCCATCAGTGACATTCGGAGGGGATCAAATTCACCCCTCCACTTT
CDR3: CAISDIRRGSNSPLHF
size: NA
V: TRBV10-3
J: TRBJ1-6
D: NA

DNA: TGTGCCAGCAGCTTACCGGGACAGAGCTACAATGAGCAGTTCTTC
CDR3: CASSLPGQSYNEQFF
size: NA
V: TRBV5-4
J: TRBJ2-1
D: TRBD1

DNA: TGTGCCAGCACCTCCGACAGTAGCGAGCAGTTCTTC
CDR3: CASTSDSSEQFF
size: NA
V: TRBV28
J: TRBJ2-1
D: NA

DNA: TGTGCCTGGACACGAGGAAGCAATCAGCCCCAGCATTTT
CDR3: CAWTRGSNQPQHF
size: NA
V: TRBV30
J: TRBJ1-5
D: NA

DNA: TGTGCCAGCAGGCGTCCCTTGGGGGGGAGCAATCAGCCCCAGCATTTT
CDR3: CASRRPLGGSNQPQHF
size: NA
V: TRBV28
J: TRBJ1-5
D: NA

DNA: TGTGCCAGCAGCTTTGACAGGGGGCAAGAGACCCAGTACTTC
CDR3: CASSFDRGQETQYF
size: NA
V: TRBV5-8
J: TRBJ2-5
D: TRBD1

DNA: TGTGCCAGCAGCCGGGTTAGCAATCAGCCCCAGCATTTT
CDR3: CASSRVSNQPQHF
size: NA
V: TRBV28
J: TRBJ1-5
D: NA

DNA: TGTGCCTGGATGAGAGACAGGGGAGGGGAGCAGTACTTC
CDR3: CAWMRDRGGEQYF
size: NA
V: TRBV30
J: TRBJ2-7
D: NA

DNA: TGTGCCAGCAGGCAACAGGGTCCAAACACTGAAGCTTTCTTT
CDR3: CASRQQGPNTEAFF
size: NA
V: TRBV6-5
J: TRBJ1-1
D: NA

DNA: TGTGCCAGCAGCTCAGGTCCTTCCAAGTTTTCACCCCTCCACTTT
CDR3: CASSSGPSKFSPLHF
size: NA
V: TRBV7-8
J: TRBJ1-6
D: NA

DNA: TGTGCCAGCACCAGTGCGGGGGTGTCCCAGCATTTT
CDR3: CASTSAGVSQHF
size: few
V: TRBV7-9
J: TRBJ1-5
D: NA

DNA: TGTGCCAGCAGTTACGGGACCCGCGGGGTGATCGAGCAGTACTTC
CDR3: CASSYGTRGVIEQYF
size: NA
V: TRBV6-5
J: TRBJ2-7
D: NA

DNA: TGTGCCAGCAGCGTAGTCGAAGGGGCGAACACCGGGGAGCTGTTTTTT
CDR3: CASSVVEGANTGELFF
size: NA
V: TRBV9
J: TRBJ2-2
D: NA

DNA: TGTGCCAGCAGCCAAGATAGAGGGACAGGGTCCCACGAGCAGTACTTC
CDR3: CASSQDRGTGSHEQYF
size: NA
V: TRBV4-2
J: TRBJ2-7
D: TRBD1

DNA: TGTGCCAGCAGTGAATATCTCACAGGGCGCTCTGGAAACACCATATATTTT
CDR3: CASSEYLTGRSGNTIYF
size: NA
V: TRBV25-1
J: TRBJ1-3
D: NA

DNA: TGTGCCAGCAGCTTAGTAGGAGGGCTTAACTATGGCTACACCTTC
CDR3: CASSLVGGLNYGYTF
size: NA
V: TRBV7-8
J: TRBJ1-2
D: NA

DNA: TGCGCCAGCAGCCCCTCTACTAGCGGGGCCGAGACCCAGTACTTC
CDR3: CASSPSTSGAETQYF
size: NA
V: TRBV5-1
J: TRBJ2-5
D: TRBD2

DNA: TGTGCCAGCAGTTTAAAGGCATCCGGCGGAGGAAACACCATATATTTT
CDR3: CASSLKASGGGNTIYF
size: NA
V: TRBV28
J: TRBJ1-3
D: NA

DNA: TGTGCCAGCAGCGTAGAAGGACAGGCCTCCGAGCAGTACTTC
CDR3: CASSVEGQASEQYF
size: NA
V: TRBV9
J: TRBJ2-7
D: TRBD1

DNA: TGTGCCAGCCGAAGGGCGGGGACTTCAGGGGCCAACGTCCTGACTTTC
CDR3: CASRRAGTSGANVLTF
size: NA
V: TRBV27
J: TRBJ2-6
D: NA

DNA: TGTGCCAGCAGCAAAGGGACAAATTCCAATTCACCCCTCCACTTT
CDR3: CASSKGTNSNSPLHF
size: NA
V: TRBV13
J: TRBJ1-6
D: NA

DNA: TGTGCCAGCAGTTACAAGACAGGGTTTGGAGATACGCAGTATTTT
CDR3: CASSYKTGFGDTQYF
size: NA
V: TRBV6-5
J: TRBJ2-3
D: TRBD1

DNA: TGTGCCAGCGGGGAAGTAGCGGGGGATACGCAGTATTTT
CDR3: CASGEVAGDTQYF
size: NA
V: TRBV9
J: TRBJ2-3
D: TRBD2

DNA: TGTGCCAGCAGCTTAATGGGACAGACTAATGAAAAACTGTTTTTT
CDR3: CASSLMGQTNEKLFF
size: NA
V: TRBV11-2
J: TRBJ1-4
D: TRBD1

DNA: TGTGCCAGCAGCTCCCGGGACAGAGCAAACAATGAGCAGTTCTTC
CDR3: CASSSRDRANNEQFF
size: few
V: TRBV11-2
J: TRBJ2-1
D: TRBD1

DNA: TGTGCCAGCTCACCAGGGGGACAGGAGGCAATGAACACTGAAGCTTTCTTT
CDR3: CASSPGGQEAMNTEAFF
size: NA
V: TRBV18
J: TRBJ1-1
D: TRBD1

DNA: TGTGCCAGCAGCCTAGGAGGGACAGGGCCTGAAGCTTTCTTT
CDR3: CASSLGGTGPEAFF
size: NA
V: TRBV7-6
J: TRBJ1-1
D: TRBD1

DNA: TGCGCCAGCAGTCTAACAGGGGAAGGGACTGAAGCTTTCTTT
CDR3: CASSLTGEGTEAFF
size: NA
V: TRBV5-1
J: TRBJ1-1
D: TRBD1

DNA: TGTGCCAGCGAAACCACGCAGGCCTACGAGCAGTACTTC
CDR3: CASETTQAYEQYF
size: NA
V: TRBV5-8
J: TRBJ2-7
D: NA